This T cell receptor (beta chain) stems from a study of response to subunit inactivated influenza vaccine. This clonotype occurred a few times. CDR3 length: 12 amino acids. Germline V gene sequence: CDR1 DFQATT, CDR2 SNEGSKA (reference sequence). V dropped 1 base and J dropped 9 bases, with 10 bases sitting between them. Using its own MiXCR run on the RT-PCR reads, TCRdb lists one record per CDR3 protein. The sample comprises more than 700,000 distinct CDR3 sequences, about 20% of which are singletons, and roughly a tenth rests with the top ten. The chain is built from TRBV20-1 and TRBJ2-1; D gene ambiguous. The sample was PBMCs from blood, taken roughly 5 days after vaccination. This TCR came from a man aged 45-60 years who received an inactivated influenza vaccine. CDR3 nucleotide sequence: TGCAGTGCTAGAGCGGAGTTAGGTGAGCAGTTCTTC. The encoded protein is CSARAELGEQFF.